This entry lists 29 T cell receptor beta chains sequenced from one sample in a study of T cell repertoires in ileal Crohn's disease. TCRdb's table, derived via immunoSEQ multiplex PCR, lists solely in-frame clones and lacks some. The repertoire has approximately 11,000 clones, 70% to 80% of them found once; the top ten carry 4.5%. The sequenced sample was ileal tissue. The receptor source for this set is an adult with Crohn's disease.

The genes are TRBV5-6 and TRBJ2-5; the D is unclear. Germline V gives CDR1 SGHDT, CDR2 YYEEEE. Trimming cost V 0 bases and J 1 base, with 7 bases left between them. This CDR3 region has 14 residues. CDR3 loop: CASSLGQVQETQYF. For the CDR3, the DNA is TGTGCCAGCAGCTTGGGGCAGGTCCAAGAGACCCAGTACTTC.

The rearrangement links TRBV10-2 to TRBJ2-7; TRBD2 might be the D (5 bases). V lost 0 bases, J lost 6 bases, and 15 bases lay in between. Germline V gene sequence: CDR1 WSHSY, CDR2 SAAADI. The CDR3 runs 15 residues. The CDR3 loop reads CASSESRGILGEQYF. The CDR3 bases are TGCGCCAGCAGTGAGTCTAGAGGGATTCTAGGCGAGCAGTACTTC.

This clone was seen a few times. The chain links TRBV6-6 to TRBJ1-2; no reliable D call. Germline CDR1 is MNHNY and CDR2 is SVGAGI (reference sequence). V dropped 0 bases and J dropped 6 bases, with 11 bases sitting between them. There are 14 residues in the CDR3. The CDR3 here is CASSYSRTKDGYTF. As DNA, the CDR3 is TGTGCCAGCAGTTACTCGCGCACGAAAGATGGCTACACCTTC.

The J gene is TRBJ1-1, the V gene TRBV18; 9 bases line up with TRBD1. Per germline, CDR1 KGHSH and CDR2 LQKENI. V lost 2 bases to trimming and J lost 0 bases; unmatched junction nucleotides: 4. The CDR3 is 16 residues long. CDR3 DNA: TGTGCCAGCTCACCAGACAGGGGGACGATGAACACTGAAGCTTTCTTT. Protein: CASSPDRGTMNTEAFF.

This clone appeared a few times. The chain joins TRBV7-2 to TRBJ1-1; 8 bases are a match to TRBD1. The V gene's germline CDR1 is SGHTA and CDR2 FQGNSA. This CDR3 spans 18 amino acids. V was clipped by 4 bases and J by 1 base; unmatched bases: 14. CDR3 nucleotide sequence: TGTGCCAGCAGCTCACGAAGATACAGGACAGGGAGGAACACTGAAGCTTTCTTT. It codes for CASSSRRYRTGRNTEAFF. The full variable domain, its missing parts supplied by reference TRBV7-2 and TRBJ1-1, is GAGVSQSPSNKVTEKGKDVELRCDPISGHTALYWYRQSLGQGLEFLIYFQGNSAPDKSGLPSDRFSAERTGGSVSTLTIQRTQQEDSAVYLCASSSRRYRTGRNTEAFFGQGTRLTVV.

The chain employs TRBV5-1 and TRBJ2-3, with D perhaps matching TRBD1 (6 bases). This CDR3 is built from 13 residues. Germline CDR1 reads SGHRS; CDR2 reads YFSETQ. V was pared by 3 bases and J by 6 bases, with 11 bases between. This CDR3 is CASSSQGLDTQYF. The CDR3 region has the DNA TGCGCCAGCAGCTCTCAGGGGTTGGATACGCAGTATTTT.

The CDR3 bases are TGTGCCAGCAGCGACCGGACAGGGGACGCCGGGGAGCTGTTTTTT. The encoded protein is CASSDRTGDAGELFF. The rearrangement links TRBV9 to TRBJ2-2; 9 bases align to TRBD1. The CDR3 totals 15 residues. V lost 3 bases to trimming and J lost 6 bases; unmatched junction nucleotides: 6. CDR1 is SGDLS and CDR2 is YYNGEE in the germline V gene.

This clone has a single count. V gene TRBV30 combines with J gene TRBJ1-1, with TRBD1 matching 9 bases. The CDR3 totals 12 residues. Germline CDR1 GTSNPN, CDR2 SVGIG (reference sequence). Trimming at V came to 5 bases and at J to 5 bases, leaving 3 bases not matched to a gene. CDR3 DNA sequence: TGTGCCTGGGGACAGGGGAGGACTGAAGCTTTCTTT. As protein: CAWGQGRTEAFF.

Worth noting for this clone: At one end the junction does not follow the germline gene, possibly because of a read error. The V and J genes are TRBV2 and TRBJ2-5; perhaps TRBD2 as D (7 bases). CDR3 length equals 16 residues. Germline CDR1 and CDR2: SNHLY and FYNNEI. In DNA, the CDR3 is TGTGCCAGCCGTGAGGGGGGCGGGGGATACCAAGAGACCCAGTACTTC. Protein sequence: CASREGGGGYQETQYF. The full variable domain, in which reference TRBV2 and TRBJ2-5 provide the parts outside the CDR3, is EPEVTQTPSHQVTQMGQEVILRCVPISNHLYFYWYRQILGQKVEFLVSFYNNEISEKSEIFDDQFSVERPDGSNFTLKIRSTKLEDSAMYFCASREGGGGYQETQYFGPGTRLLVL.

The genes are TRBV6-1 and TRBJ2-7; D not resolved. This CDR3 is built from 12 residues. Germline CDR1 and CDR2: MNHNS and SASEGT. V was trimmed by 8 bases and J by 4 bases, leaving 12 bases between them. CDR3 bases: TGTGCCAGCGGCCTTGGGCAGTACGAGCAGTACTTC. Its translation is CASGLGQYEQYF.

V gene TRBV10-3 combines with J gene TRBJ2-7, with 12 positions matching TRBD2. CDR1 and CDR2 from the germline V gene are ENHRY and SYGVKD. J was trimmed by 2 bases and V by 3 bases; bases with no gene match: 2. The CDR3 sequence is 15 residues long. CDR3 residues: CAISEGLAGTYEQYF. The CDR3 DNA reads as TGTGCCATCAGTGAAGGACTAGCGGGGACCTACGAGCAGTACTTC.

The CDR3, as DNA: TGTGCCAGCAGCTTAGGGGGACAGGGGGCGCGTTCTCACTATGGCTACACCTTC. It translates to CASSLGGQGARSHYGYTF. V usage is TRBV11-3 and J usage is TRBJ1-2; TRBD1 matches 12 bases. After removal of 1 base from V and 3 bases from J, the junction contained 9 bases not matched to a gene. There are 18 residues in the CDR3. Germline V gives CDR1 SGHNT, CDR2 YENEEA.

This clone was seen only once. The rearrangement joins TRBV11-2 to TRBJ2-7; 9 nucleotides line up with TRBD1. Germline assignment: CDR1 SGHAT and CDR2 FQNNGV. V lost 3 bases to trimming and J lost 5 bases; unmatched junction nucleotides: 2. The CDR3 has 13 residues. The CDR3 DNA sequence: TGTGCCAGCAGCTTGGACAGGGGCGACGAGCAGTACTTC. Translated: CASSLDRGDEQYF.

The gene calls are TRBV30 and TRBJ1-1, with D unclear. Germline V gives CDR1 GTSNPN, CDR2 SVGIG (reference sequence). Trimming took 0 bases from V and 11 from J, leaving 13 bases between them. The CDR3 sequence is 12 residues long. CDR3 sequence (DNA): TGTGCCTGGAGTGTTTCAGGTTATAAGGCTTTCTTT. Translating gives CAWSVSGYKAFF. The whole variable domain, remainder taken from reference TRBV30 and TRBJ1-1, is SQTIHQWPATLVQPVGSPLSLECTVEGTSNPNLYWYRQAAGRGLQLLFYSVGIGQISSEVPQNLSASRPQDRQFILSSKKLLLSDSGFYLCAWSVSGYKAFFGQGTRLTVV.

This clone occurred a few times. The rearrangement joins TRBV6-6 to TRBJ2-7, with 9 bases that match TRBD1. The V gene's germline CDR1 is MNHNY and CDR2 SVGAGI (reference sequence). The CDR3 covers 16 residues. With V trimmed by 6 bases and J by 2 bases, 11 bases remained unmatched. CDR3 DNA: TGTGCCAGCAGACCCCCCGGACAGGGGAGAACCTACGAGCAGTACTTC. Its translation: CASRPPGQGRTYEQYF.

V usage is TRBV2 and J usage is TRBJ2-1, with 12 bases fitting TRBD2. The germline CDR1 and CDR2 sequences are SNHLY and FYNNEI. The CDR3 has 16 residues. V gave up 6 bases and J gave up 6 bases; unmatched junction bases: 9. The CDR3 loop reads CASRETSGSRVNEQFF. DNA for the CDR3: TGTGCCAGCAGGGAGACTAGCGGGAGCAGAGTCAATGAGCAGTTCTTC.

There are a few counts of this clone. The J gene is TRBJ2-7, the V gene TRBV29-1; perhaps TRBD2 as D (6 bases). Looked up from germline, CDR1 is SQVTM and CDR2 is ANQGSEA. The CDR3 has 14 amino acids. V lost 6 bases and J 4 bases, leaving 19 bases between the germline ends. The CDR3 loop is CSVGPGLPSYEQYF. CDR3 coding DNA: TGCAGCGTCGGACCGGGACTGCCTTCTTACGAGCAGTACTTC.

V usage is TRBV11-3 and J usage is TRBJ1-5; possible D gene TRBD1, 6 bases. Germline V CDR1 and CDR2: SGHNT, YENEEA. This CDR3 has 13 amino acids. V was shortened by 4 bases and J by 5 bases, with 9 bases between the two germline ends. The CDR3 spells CASSSNRDQPQHF. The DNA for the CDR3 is TGTGCCAGCAGCTCAAACAGGGATCAGCCCCAGCATTTT.

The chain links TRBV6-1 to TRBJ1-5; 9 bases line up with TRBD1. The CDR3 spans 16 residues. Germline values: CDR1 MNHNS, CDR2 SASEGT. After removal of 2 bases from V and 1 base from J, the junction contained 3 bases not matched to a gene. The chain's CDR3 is CASSEMGTGSNQPQHF. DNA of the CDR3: TGTGCCAGCAGTGAAATGGGGACAGGGAGCAATCAGCCCCAGCATTTT.

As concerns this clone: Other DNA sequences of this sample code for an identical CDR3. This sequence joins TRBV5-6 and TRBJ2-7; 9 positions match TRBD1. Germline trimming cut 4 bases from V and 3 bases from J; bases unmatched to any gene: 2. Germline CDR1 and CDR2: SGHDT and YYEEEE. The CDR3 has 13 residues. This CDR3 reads CASSGGQGYEQYF. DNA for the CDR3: TGTGCCAGCAGCGGGGGACAGGGCTACGAGCAGTACTTC.

CDR3 sequence: CASSPQGSQPQHF. CDR3 coding DNA: TGTGCCAGCAGCCCCCAGGGAAGTCAGCCCCAGCATTTT. The chain links TRBV27 to TRBJ1-5, with a possible D match to TRBD1 (5 bases). Per germline, CDR1 MNHEY and CDR2 SMNVEV (reference sequence). Between the trimmed V and J ends, which lost 6 bases and 6 bases, there was a span of 12 bases. This CDR3 comprises 13 residues.

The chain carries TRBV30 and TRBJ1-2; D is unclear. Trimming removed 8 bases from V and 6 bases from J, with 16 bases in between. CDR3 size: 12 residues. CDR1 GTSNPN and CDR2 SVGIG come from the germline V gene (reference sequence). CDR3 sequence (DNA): TGTGCCCACCAGACGGCGGCTGATGGCTACACCTTC. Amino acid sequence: CAHQTAADGYTF.

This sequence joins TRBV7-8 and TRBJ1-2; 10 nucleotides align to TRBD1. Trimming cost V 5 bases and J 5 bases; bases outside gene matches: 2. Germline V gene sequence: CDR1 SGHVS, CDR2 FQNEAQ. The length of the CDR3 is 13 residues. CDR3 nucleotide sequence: TGTGCCAGCAGCAGGACAGGGGGTTATGGCTACACCTTC. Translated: CASSRTGGYGYTF.

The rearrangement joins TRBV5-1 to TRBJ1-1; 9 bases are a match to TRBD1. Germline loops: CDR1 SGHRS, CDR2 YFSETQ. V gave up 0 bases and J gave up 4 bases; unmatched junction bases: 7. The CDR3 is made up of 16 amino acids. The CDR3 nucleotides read TGCGCCAGCAGCTTGGAGGGACAGGGATATGGCACTGAAGCTTTCTTT. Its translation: CASSLEGQGYGTEAFF.

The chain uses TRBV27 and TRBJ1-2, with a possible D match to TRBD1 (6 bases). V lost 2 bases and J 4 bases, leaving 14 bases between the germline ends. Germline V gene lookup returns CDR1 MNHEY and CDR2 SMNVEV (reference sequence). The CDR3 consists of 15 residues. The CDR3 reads CASSLGQGLTYGYTF. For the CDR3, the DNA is TGTGCCAGCAGTTTAGGGCAGGGGCTTACCTATGGCTACACCTTC.

CDR3 nucleotide sequence: TGTGCCAGCAGCCAGCAGAGTACTAGCGGGGGGCGAGATACGCAGTATTTT. This gives the protein CASSQQSTSGGRDTQYF. This chain joins TRBV4-2 and TRBJ2-3, with 12 positions matching TRBD2. The CDR3 has 17 residues. V shed 3 bases and J 5 bases; nucleotides not matched to a gene: 9. Germline CDR1 reads LGHNA; CDR2 reads YNFKEQ.

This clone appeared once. CDR3 DNA sequence: TGTGCCAGCACTGAGGGAAGCGGGAGGGCACACTACGAGCAGTACTTC. Amino acid sequence: CASTEGSGRAHYEQYF. The chain employs TRBV6-1 and TRBJ2-7, with TRBD2 identical over 10 bases. Germline assignment: CDR1 MNHNS and CDR2 SASEGT. Trimming cost V 7 bases and J 3 bases; bases outside gene matches: 12. CDR3 length equals 16 residues.

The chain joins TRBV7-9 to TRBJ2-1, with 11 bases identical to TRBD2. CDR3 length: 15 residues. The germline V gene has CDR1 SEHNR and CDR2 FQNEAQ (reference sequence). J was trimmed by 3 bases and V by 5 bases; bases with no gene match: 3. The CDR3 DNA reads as TGTGCCAGCAGCCCTAGCGGGGGGTACTACAATGAGCAGTTCTTC. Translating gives CASSPSGGYYNEQFF.

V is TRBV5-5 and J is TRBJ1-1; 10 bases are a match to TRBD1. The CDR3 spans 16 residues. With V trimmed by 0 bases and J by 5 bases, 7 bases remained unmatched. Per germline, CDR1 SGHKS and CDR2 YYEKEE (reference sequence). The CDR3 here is CASSLALWDRGTEAFF. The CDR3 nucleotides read TGTGCCAGCAGCTTGGCCCTCTGGGACAGGGGAACTGAAGCTTTCTTT. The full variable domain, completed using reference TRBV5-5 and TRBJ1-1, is DAGVTQSPTHLIKTRGQQVTLRCSPISGHKSVSWYQQVLGQGPQFIFQYYEKEERGRGNFPDRFSARQFPNYSSELNVNALLLGDSALYLCASSLALWDRGTEAFFGQGTRLTVV.